This TCR beta chain is drawn from a study of vaccination effects on CD4 cells after COVID-19. Overall study findings and caveats: Marked clonal contraction of infection- and vaccine-induced clones was seen late after vaccination.

In the case of this clone: The antigen is not known.

With 4 bases removed from V and 1 base from J, the gap between germline ends came to 8 bases. This CDR3 has 13 residues. Germline V gene lookup returns CDR1 SGDLS and CDR2 YYNGEE. The table came from immunoSEQ multiplex PCR; TCRdb's copy has only in-frame clones and leaves some out. Of 65,000 to 90,000 clones in the sample, 78% were seen once. ViraFEST used viral peptide pools to expand antigen-specific CD4+ T cells before sequencing. Isolation of CD4+ T cells took place after less than twelve days of culture. Having tested negative for nucleocapsid antibodies, the vaccine recipients showed no prior SARS-CoV-2 infection. Approximately 2.1 million PBMC were placed in each well, which was supplemented with 10 IU/ml IL-2 and around 9.4 ug/ml peptides.

The sequence was collected from a human donor who received a COVID-19 vaccine. The sample in question was CD4+ T cells from PBMCs cultured with SARS-CoV-2 spike peptides, obtained before COVID-19 vaccination. The chain is built from TRBV9 and TRBJ2-5; maybe TRBD2 (5 bases). The CDR3 DNA reads TGTGCCAGCAGCATTAGCGTCCAAGAGACCCAGTACTTC. Translated, it gives CASSISVQETQYF.